This record concerns one TCR beta chain sequence. Its antigen is currently not known. No base quality information exists; no much larger clone differs at one position. From cysteine to phenylalanine, the CDR3 is 13 amino acids long. Here the CDR3 DNA is all that survives: 39 bases in frame from base 1. A distance of 8 bases separates the germline ends of V and J, which lose 2 bases and 4 bases respectively. According to the germline V gene, CDR1 reads SGHVS and CDR2 reads FQNEAQ. The intended sense of this specimen's time point label: newly diagnosed GD, antithyroid drugs for less than 3 months. RNA was extracted from PBMCs in TRIzol for both TCR sequencing and RNA sequencing. The diagnosis of Graves' disease followed American Thyroid Association guidelines. Patients for the study were recruited at an endocrinology department in Xi'an, China. Each patient gave 7.5 to 10 milliliters of peripheral blood, collected in an EDTA anticoagulant tube. Ficoll Paque Plus density gradient separation was used to isolate PBMCs, and no further T cell sorting was done. An Agilent 2100 Bioanalyzer and agarose gel were used to assess RNA quality, and a NanoDrop 2000 was used to measure RNA concentration.

Library preparation used multiplex PCR. These reads were obtained on an Illumina HiSeq 4000. To build TCR beta libraries, CDR3 regions were amplified by Arm-PCR using iRepertoire HTBI primers. PCR products were gel purified before sequencing. For the original study's pipeline: A total of around 66 TRBV and under 15 TRBJ segments were identified across samples and were used for gene usage analysis of CDR3 amino acid clonotypes. Filtered high-quality paired reads were merged into contigs using COPE and FqMerger. Contigs were aligned with BLAST to IMGT TRBV, TRBD and TRBJ reference genes, and CDR3 was defined per IMGT. Clonotypes above 0.1% frequency were classified as highly expanded clones. Shannon entropy served as the measure of repertoire diversity, while the Gini coefficient captured V-J evenness. A clonotype found in more than one individual was treated as public. TCRdb reworked the public reads: Q25 trimming with fastp, MiXCR clone assembly, productive beta chains retained. All rows with the same CDR3 protein become a single entry with the most common DNA and genes. The V and J calls come from TCRdb's annotation, not from the publication. This sample has about 420,000 distinct CDR3 sequences in its table, and about a sixth of those were observed once. The top ten hold approximately 22% of the sample.

The data are from a study of regulatory T cells in long-lasting Graves disease (dated by TCRdb to 2020 to 2022). For the study in its entirety: Patients with newly diagnosed Graves' disease had been on antithyroid drugs for under 3 months. This study used TCR sequencing and RNA sequencing of peripheral blood to compare persistent Graves' disease patients against newly diagnosed Graves' disease patients. The study was conducted in China and was registered as a clinical trial. A total of some 35 samples underwent TCR sequencing: about 13 from persistent and about 20 from newly diagnosed Graves' disease patients. What the authors observed across the whole study: Compared with newly diagnosed patients, persistent Graves' disease patients had lower TCR Shannon entropy and fewer highly expanded clones, which suggests clonal expansion. Only peripheral blood was studied, because thyroid tissue, the primary lesion, was inaccessible. TRBV28, TRBJ1-2 and TRBJ2-5 were preferentially used in persistent disease, while TRBV20-1 and TRBJ2-1 were favored in newly diagnosed disease. The authors acknowledged the small sample size as a limitation that may reduce accuracy. More public clonotypes were shared among persistent patients (more than 2,500) than among newly diagnosed patients (approximately 1,000). Sequencing and analysis were restricted to the TCR beta chain.

The sample was also linked to a second study, of T cells in Graves' hyperthyroidism and ophthalmopathy. That second publication adds: Stable Graves' hyperthyroidism was defined as no progression to ophthalmopathy during 18 months of follow-up. Hyperthyroidism patients were newly diagnosed, with disease duration under 2 months, and aged 18 to 65 years. Exclusion was applied to patients with uncontrolled infections, other autoimmune diseases, pregnancy or lactation. Clinical symptoms, serum thyroxine and TRAb, thyroid ultrasound, and orbital computed tomography formed the basis for the diagnoses. The first round of RT-PCR for the TCR CDR3 was performed with the HTBI primer set and the Qiagen OneStep RT-PCR kit. Most expanded thyroid clonotypes (frequency above 0.001) were also detected in blood, suggesting blood repertoires may reflect thyroid immune responses. A 13 V-J signature model separated ophthalmopathy from stable hyperthyroidism, with approximately 87% sensitivity and just under 84% specificity in cross-validation and 80%/75% in testing. In validation, the model predicted progression to ophthalmopathy a median of 6.5 months before onset, with about 67% sensitivity and nearly 75% specificity. TCR V-J signatures able to tell the groups apart were searched for in a discovery cohort of 100 patients, of whom fewer than 45 had Graves' ophthalmopathy and around 56 had stable Graves' hyperthyroidism. Prospective prediction of ophthalmopathy was tested in an independent validation cohort of 18 to 20 hyperthyroidism patients and approximately 17 patients who later progressed to ophthalmopathy. The 100 discovery patients were randomly split 7:3 into training and test sets. In addition, the study compared T-cell repertoires in thyroid tissue and in blood from roughly six Graves' hyperthyroidism patients. After blood sampling, hyperthyroidism patients were treated with methimazole at a starting dose of 30 mg daily, and ophthalmopathy patients were treated with high-dose intravenous methylprednisolone. Libraries were constructed in a second round of multiplex PCR, after which size selection and purification were performed. Libraries were sequenced paired-end with 100 bp reads on an Illumina HiSeq2000. SOAPnuke was used to process the raw data, with reads discarded if the reads contained adapters or uncalled bases, had a mean Phred below 15, or lacked an exact constant-primer or identifier match. High-quality paired reads were merged using COPE v1.2.5, and each unique nucleotide sequence was defined as a clonotype. MiTCR v1.1 was used to align clonotypes to the IMGT TRBV, TRBD and TRBJ reference segments. The analysis was restricted to V-J combinations with a frequency above 0.0001, which together covered around 99% of the repertoires. A TCS score was defined as the ratio between F50 (clonal expansion) and ExV (chaos), using BLOSUM62-based TCRdist between CDR3 peptides within each V-J. Welch's t-statistics and random forest reduced around 510 V-J features to 10 to 15, which were used in a naive Bayes classifier (R e1071). No statistical method was used to set the sample size in advance, and investigators knew the group allocation. The paper reports TCR Vbeta CDR3 sequencing of 140 or so peripheral blood samples: approximately 41 ophthalmopathy, about 75 hyperthyroidism and around 17 progressor patients.

The chain is made from TRBV7-8 and TRBJ1-2; there is no confident call for the D gene. The TCR comes from a woman under 30 with Graves disease. Donor details come from another sample of the same person, matched by shared clones. Material: peripheral blood mononuclear cells (PBMCs), obtained at new diagnosis, from a patient treated with antithyroid drugs. The CDR3 here reads CASSLLGIYGYTF. DNA sequence: TGTGCCAGCAGCTTACTGGGTATCTATGGCTACACCTTC.